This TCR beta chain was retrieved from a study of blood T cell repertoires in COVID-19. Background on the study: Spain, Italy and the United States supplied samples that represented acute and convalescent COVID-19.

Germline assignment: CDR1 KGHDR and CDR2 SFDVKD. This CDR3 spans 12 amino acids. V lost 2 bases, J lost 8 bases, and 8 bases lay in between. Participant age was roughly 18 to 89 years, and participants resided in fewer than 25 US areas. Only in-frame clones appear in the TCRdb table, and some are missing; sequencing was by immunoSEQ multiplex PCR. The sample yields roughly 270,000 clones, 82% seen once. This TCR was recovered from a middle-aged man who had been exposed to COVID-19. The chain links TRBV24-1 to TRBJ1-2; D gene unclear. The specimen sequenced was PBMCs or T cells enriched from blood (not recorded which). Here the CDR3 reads CATSDSYEGYTF. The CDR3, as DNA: TGTGCCACCAGTGATTCATATGAGGGCTACACCTTC.